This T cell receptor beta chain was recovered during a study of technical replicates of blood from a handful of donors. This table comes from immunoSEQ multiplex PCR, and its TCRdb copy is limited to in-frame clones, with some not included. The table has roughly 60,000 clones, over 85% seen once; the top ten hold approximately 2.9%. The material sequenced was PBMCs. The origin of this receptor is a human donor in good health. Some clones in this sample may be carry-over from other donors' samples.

CDR3: CATEGGDFFTDTQYF. CDR3 sequence (DNA): TGTGCCACCGAGGGGGGGGACTTTTTCACAGATACGCAGTATTTT. The V call is TRBV2, the J call TRBJ2-3; tentatively, D is TRBD2 (7 bases). Trimming took 10 bases from V and 2 from J, leaving 19 bases between them. The germline V gene encodes CDR1 SNHLY and CDR2 FYNNEI. The CDR3 spans 15 residues.